Below are 18 T cell receptor beta chains sequenced from a single sample in a study of cytotoxic CD8 clonotypes in ibrutinib-treated CLL. Clones were read by immunoSEQ multiplex PCR, and TCRdb kept only the in-frame ones, dropping some. This repertoire shows some 130,000 clones, under 90% found once; its top ten account for roughly 3.1%. Here the sequenced sample was PBMCs, taken after 24 months of ibrutinib treatment. The source is a human donor with chronic lymphocytic leukemia.

This chain joins TRBV6-5 and TRBJ1-2; 9 nucleotides agree with TRBD1. This CDR3 region has 16 residues. Germline V gene lookup returns CDR1 MNHEY and CDR2 SVGAGI. The junction had 12 bases not matched to a gene; V was cut back by 2 bases and J by 8 bases. The CDR3 region has the DNA TGTGCCAGCAGTTACCGTAGGACAGGGGTATCGGAAGGCTACACCTTC. Its translation is CASSYRRTGVSEGYTF.

The V gene is TRBV10-3, the J gene TRBJ2-1; perhaps TRBD2 as D (6 bases). This CDR3 is built from 11 residues. The V and J ends lost 3 bases and 10 bases respectively, with 7 bases between them. CDR1 is ENHRY and CDR2 is SYGVKD in the germline V gene. DNA for the CDR3: TGTGCCATCAGTGACGCGGGGGAGCAGTTCTTC. Translation: CAISDAGEQFF.

The chain is built from TRBV5-4 and TRBJ1-2; TRBD1 matches at 7 bases. Losses at the gene ends were 4 bases for V and 11 bases for J; bases not matched to a gene: 14. The CDR3 is 14 amino acids. Germline lookup yields CDR1 SGHNT and CDR2 YYREEE (reference sequence). The CDR3 region is CASSHQGGSPGYTF. The CDR3 nucleotides read TGTGCCAGCAGCCATCAGGGGGGGTCGCCTGGGTACACCTTC.

The chain carries TRBV6-1 and TRBJ2-2; weak D call: TRBD1 (6 bases). This CDR3 is 14 amino acids long. CDR1 MNHNS and CDR2 SASEGT come from the germline V gene. The V gene lost 2 bases and the J gene lost 7 bases, with 11 bases spanning the gap. The CDR3 sequence is CASSERGGVGELFF. CDR3 in DNA: TGTGCCAGCAGTGAACGAGGGGGTGTCGGGGAGCTGTTTTTT.

The genes are TRBV5-1 and TRBJ1-3; 7 bases map to TRBD1. This CDR3 is 14 amino acids long. V was pared by 2 bases and J by 5 bases, with 4 bases of the junction left unmatched. Germline V gene sequence: CDR1 SGHRS, CDR2 YFSETQ. The CDR3 spells CASSFGQERNTIYF. CDR3 DNA: TGCGCCAGCAGCTTTGGACAGGAAAGAAACACCATATATTTT.

The chain is built from TRBV15 and TRBJ1-2; unclear D gene. Trimming removed 0 bases from V and 8 bases from J, with 10 bases in between. The CDR3 extends over 13 amino acids. CDR1 is LNHNV, CDR2 YYDKDF, per germline (reference sequence). The CDR3 sequence: CATSRDQILGYTF. CDR3 DNA sequence: TGTGCCACCAGCAGAGATCAAATTTTAGGCTACACCTTC.

This clone was seen a handful of times. The CDR3 bases are TGTGCCAGCGGGACTAGCGCGGGCAGGGGGGAGCAGTTCTTC. It translates to CASGTSAGRGEQFF. V and J are TRBV9 and TRBJ2-1; 10 bases map to TRBD2. This CDR3 comprises 14 residues. J gave up 10 bases and V 7 bases, and 11 bases lay outside the gene matches. The V gene's germline CDR1 is SGDLS and CDR2 YYNGEE. The entire variable domain, with the rest obtained from reference TRBV9 and TRBJ2-1, is as follows: DSGVTQTPKHLITATGQRVTLRCSPRSGDLSVYWYQQSLDQGLQFLIQYYNGEERAKGNILERFSAQQFPDLHSELNLSSLELGDSALYFCASGTSAGRGEQFFGPGTRLTVL.

This clone was observed once. CDR3 region: CASSSRTGNYEQYF. The DNA for the CDR3 is TGTGCCAGCAGTTCTCGGACAGGGAACTACGAGCAGTACTTC. This chain uses TRBV6-6 with TRBJ2-7; 8 bases are shared with TRBD1. CDR3 length: 14 amino acids. Germline trimming cut 4 bases from V and 3 bases from J; bases unmatched to any gene: 5. Germline CDR1 and CDR2: MNHNY and SVGAGI (reference sequence).

The chain combines TRBV9 with TRBJ2-7; 10 bases are shared with TRBD1. CDR3 size: 19 residues. The germline V gene has CDR1 SGDLS and CDR2 YYNGEE. After removal of 5 bases from V and 2 bases from J, the junction contained 19 bases not matched to a gene. CDR3 in amino acids: CASRTLQRQGASLTYEQYF. Written as DNA, the CDR3 is TGTGCCAGCAGAACCCTGCAGCGACAGGGGGCGTCTCTGACCTACGAGCAGTACTTC.

The V gene is TRBV10-3, the J gene TRBJ2-7, with D possibly being TRBD2 (6 bases). CDR3 length equals 13 residues. The V gene's germline CDR1 is ENHRY and CDR2 SYGVKD. The V end was cut by 0 bases, the J end by 4 bases, with 7 bases between. The CDR3 DNA sequence: TGTGCCATCAGTGAGTCCGGGGGTTACGAGCAGTACTTC. Translation gives CAISESGGYEQYF.

The chain combines TRBV19 with TRBJ1-1; D is undetermined. The CDR3 has 16 residues. Trimming shortened V by 1 base and J by 3 bases, and 15 bases separated the two germline ends. The germline gives CDR1 LNHDA, CDR2 SQIVND (reference sequence). The CDR3: CASSIGDSQRDTEAFF. CDR3 nucleotide sequence: TGTGCCAGTAGTATAGGAGACTCCCAACGGGACACTGAAGCTTTCTTT.

DNA of the CDR3: TGTGCCAGCAGTGTGCGGACTGAAACCTACAATGAGCAGTTCTTC. It yields the protein CASSVRTETYNEQFF. This chain uses TRBV6-1 with TRBJ2-1; perhaps TRBD2 as D (5 bases). The germline V gene has CDR1 MNHNS and CDR2 SASEGT. The CDR3 covers 15 residues. V lost 4 bases to trimming and J lost 2 bases, with 12 bases between them.

The chain has TRBV5-1 and TRBJ1-1; tentatively, D is TRBD1 (6 bases). CDR1 SGHRS and CDR2 YFSETQ come from the germline V gene. The CDR3 spans 13 residues. The germline V and J ends were trimmed by 3 bases and 8 bases, with 14 bases remaining between them. CDR3 residues: CASSSPPRGEAFF. Here the CDR3 DNA reads TGCGCCAGCAGCTCGCCACCCAGGGGAGAAGCTTTCTTT.

This clone has just a few counts. J is TRBJ2-2 and V is TRBV11-3, with TRBD1 matching over 9 bases. J gave up 6 bases and V 5 bases, and 10 bases lay outside the gene matches. Per the germline V gene, CDR1 is SGHNT and CDR2 is YENEEA. The CDR3 spans 16 residues. The CDR3 loop reads CASSLWTGDTSGELFF. CDR3 DNA sequence: TGTGCCAGCAGCCTTTGGACAGGGGATACGTCCGGGGAGCTGTTTTTT.

The chain has TRBV27 and TRBJ2-5, with D hard to call. CDR1 and CDR2 from the germline V gene are MNHEY and SMNVEV (reference sequence). The ends were cut back, 4 bases at V and 0 bases at J, with 9 bases in the middle. The CDR3 contains 14 residues. The CDR3 DNA is TGTGCCAGCAGTTCTTTGGGCCACCAAGAGACCCAGTACTTC. Protein sequence: CASSSLGHQETQYF.

The J gene is TRBJ1-2, the V gene TRBV7-2; D gene uncertain. This CDR3 is 13 amino acids long. Trimming pared 6 bases from V and 0 bases from J, leaving 8 bases between. The germline V gene encodes CDR1 SGHTA and CDR2 FQGNSA. For the CDR3, the DNA is TGTGCCAGCAGTCCTGAAGCTAACTATGGCTACACCTTC. Translation gives CASSPEANYGYTF.

This clone occurred once. The CDR3 here is CASTVTSGGTGEQYF. The DNA for the CDR3 is TGTGCCAGCACTGTTACTAGCGGGGGGACCGGCGAGCAGTACTTC. The chain has TRBV6-1 and TRBJ2-7; TRBD2 matches at 12 bases. CDR1 is MNHNS and CDR2 is SASEGT in the germline V gene. Losses at the gene ends were 7 bases for V and 6 bases for J; bases not matched to a gene: 10. The CDR3 sequence is 15 residues long.

The chain couples TRBV5-4 to TRBJ2-7; D is unclear. V lost 4 bases to trimming and J lost 6 bases, with 17 bases between them. The CDR3 is made up of 14 amino acids. Germline assignment: CDR1 SGHNT and CDR2 YYREEE (reference sequence). The CDR3 loop is CASSGNPGVSEQYF. CDR3 nucleotide sequence: TGTGCCAGCAGCGGAAATCCAGGTGTCAGCGAGCAGTACTTC.